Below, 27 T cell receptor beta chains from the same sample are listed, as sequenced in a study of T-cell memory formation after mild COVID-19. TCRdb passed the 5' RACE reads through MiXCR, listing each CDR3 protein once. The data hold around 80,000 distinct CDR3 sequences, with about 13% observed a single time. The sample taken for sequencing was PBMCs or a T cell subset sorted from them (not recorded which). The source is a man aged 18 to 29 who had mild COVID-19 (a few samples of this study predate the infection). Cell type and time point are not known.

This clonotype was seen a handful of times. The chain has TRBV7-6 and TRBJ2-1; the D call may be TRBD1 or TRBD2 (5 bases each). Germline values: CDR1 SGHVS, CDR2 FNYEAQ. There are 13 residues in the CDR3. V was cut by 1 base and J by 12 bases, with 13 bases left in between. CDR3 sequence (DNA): TGTGCCAGCAGCTTAGGGCGGGCAGGGCCGCAGTTCTTC. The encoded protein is CASSLGRAGPQFF.

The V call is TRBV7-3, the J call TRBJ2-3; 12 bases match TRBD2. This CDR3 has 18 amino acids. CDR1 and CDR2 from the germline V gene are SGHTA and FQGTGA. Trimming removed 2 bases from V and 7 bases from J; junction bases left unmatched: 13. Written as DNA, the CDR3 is TGTGCCAGCAGCTTATCCGGGTCAGCTAGCGGGGGGGCCCATACGCAGTATTTT. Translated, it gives CASSLSGSASGGAHTQYF.

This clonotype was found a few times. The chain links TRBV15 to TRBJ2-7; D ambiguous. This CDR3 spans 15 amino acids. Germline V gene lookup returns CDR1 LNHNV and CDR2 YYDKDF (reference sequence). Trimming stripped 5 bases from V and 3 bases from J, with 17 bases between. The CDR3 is CATSETPDGSYEQYV. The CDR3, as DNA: TGTGCCACCAGCGAAACCCCGGACGGAAGCTACGAGCAGTACGTC.

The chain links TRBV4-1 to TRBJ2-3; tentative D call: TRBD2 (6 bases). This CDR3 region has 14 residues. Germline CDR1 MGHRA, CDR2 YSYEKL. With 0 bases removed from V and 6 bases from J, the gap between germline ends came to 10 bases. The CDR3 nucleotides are TGCGCCAGCAGCCAAGAACTAGCACGGGATACGCAGTATTTT. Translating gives CASSQELARDTQYF.

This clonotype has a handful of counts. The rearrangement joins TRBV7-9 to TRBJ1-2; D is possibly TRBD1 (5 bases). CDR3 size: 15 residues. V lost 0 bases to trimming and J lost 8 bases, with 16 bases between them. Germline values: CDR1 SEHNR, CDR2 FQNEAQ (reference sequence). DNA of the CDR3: TGTGCCAGCAGCTTAGCCCCAGGGACCCCGGGGGGCTACACCTTC. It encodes CASSLAPGTPGGYTF. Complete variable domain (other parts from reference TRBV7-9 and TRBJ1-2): DTGVSQNPRHKITKRGQNVTFRCDPISEHNRLYWYRQTLGQGPEFLTYFQNEAQLEKSRLLSDRFSAERPKGSFSTLEIQRTEQGDSAMYLCASSLAPGTPGGYTFGSGTRLTVV.

DNA of the CDR3: TGTGCCAGCGGCCCTTTTGCAGATACGCAGTATTTT. Residues: CASGPFADTQYF. The rearrangement uses TRBV6-2 or TRBV6-3 and TRBJ2-3; D not resolved. Germline-derived CDR1 and CDR2 are MNHEY and SVGEGT. V lost 8 bases to trimming and J lost 4 bases, with 10 bases between them. This CDR3 is built from 12 residues.

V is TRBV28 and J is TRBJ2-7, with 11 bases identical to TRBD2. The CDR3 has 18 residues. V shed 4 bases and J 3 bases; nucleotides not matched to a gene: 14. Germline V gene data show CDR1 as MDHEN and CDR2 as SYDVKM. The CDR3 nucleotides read TGTGCCAGCAGTTCGACCCTAGCGGGGGGTCTTCATGGCTACGAGCAGTACGTC. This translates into CASSSTLAGGLHGYEQYV.

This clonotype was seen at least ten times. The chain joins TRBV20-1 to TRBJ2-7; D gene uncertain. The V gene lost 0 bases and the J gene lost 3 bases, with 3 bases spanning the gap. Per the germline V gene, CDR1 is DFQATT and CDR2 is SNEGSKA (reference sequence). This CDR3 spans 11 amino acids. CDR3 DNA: TGCAGTGCTAGAGAGGGCTACGAGCAGTACGTC. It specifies CSAREGYEQYV.

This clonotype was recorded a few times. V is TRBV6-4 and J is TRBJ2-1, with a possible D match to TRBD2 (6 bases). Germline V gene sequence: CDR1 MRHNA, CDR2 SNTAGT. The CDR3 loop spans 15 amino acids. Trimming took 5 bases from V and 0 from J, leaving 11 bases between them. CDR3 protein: CASSPVGGSYNEQFF. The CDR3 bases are TGTGCCAGCAGTCCTGTGGGGGGCTCCTACAATGAGCAGTTCTTC.

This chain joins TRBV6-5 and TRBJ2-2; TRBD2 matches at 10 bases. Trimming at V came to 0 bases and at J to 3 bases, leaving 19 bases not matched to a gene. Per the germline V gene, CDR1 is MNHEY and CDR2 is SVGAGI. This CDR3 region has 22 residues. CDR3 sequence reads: CASSYSVLMPRVAGGDTGELFF. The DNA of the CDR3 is TGTGCCAGCAGTTACTCGGTCCTTATGCCCCGGGTAGCGGGGGGTGACACCGGGGAGCTGTTTTTT.

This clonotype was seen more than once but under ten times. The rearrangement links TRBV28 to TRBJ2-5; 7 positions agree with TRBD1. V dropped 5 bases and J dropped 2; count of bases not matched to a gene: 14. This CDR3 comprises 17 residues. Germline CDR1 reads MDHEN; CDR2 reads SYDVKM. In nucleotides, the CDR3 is TGTGCCAGCAGTCTCGATCGACAGGGCCTAATGCAAGAGACCCAGTACTTC. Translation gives CASSLDRQGLMQETQYF.

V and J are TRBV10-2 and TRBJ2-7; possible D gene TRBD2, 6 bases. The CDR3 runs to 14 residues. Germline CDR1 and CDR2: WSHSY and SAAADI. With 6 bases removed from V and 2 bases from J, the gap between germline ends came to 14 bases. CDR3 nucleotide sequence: TGCGCCAGCAGCGCGGGACCCTTGCCCTACGAGCAGTACTTC. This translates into CASSAGPLPYEQYF.

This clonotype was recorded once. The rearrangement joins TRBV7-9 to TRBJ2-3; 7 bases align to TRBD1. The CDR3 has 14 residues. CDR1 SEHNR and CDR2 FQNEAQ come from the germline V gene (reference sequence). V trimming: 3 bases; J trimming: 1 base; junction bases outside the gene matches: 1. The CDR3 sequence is CASSFQGGTDTQYF. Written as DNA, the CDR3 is TGTGCCAGCAGCTTCCAGGGGGGCACAGATACGCAGTATTTT.

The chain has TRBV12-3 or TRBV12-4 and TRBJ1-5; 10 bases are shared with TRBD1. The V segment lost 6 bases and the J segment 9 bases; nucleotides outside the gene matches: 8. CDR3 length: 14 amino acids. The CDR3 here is CASSLGDRGWPQHF. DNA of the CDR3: TGTGCCAGCAGCTTGGGGGACAGGGGCTGGCCCCAGCATTTT.

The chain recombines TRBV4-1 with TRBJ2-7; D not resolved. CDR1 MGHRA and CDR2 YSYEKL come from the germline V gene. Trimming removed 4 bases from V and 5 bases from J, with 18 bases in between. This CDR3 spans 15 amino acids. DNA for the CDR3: TGCGCCAGCAGCCCGCCCAGTCTACGCAGCCACGAGCAGTACTTC. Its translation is CASSPPSLRSHEQYF.

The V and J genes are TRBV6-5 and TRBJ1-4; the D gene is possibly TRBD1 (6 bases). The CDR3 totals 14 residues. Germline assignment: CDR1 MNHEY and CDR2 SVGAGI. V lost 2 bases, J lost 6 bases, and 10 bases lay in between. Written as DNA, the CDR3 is TGTGCCAGCAGTTACAACAGGGCCGATGAAAAACTGTTTTTT. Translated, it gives CASSYNRADEKLFF.

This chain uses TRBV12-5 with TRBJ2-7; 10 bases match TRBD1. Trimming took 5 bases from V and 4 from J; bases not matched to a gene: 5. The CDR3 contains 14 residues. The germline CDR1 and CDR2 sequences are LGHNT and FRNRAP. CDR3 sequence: CASGPGTGVYEQYF. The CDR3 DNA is TGTGCTAGTGGTCCGGGGACAGGGGTGTACGAGCAGTACTTC.

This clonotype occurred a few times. CDR3 residues: CASSLAGLEAFF. CDR3 DNA sequence: TGTGCCAGCAGCTTAGCGGGGCTAGAGGCTTTCTTT. The gene calls are TRBV7-2 and TRBJ1-1; tentatively, D is TRBD1 (5 bases). This CDR3 comprises 12 residues. V was cut by 0 bases and J by 11 bases, with 10 bases left in between. CDR1 is SGHTA, CDR2 FQGNSA, per germline.

The chain's CDR3 is CASSLDLDTWFRSYGYTF. Here the CDR3 DNA reads TGTGCCAGCAGCTTGGACCTTGATACTTGGTTCAGGAGCTATGGCTACACCTTC. The chain combines TRBV7-8 with TRBJ1-2; no reliable D call. This CDR3 has 18 amino acids. V was cut by 3 bases and J by 4 bases, with 24 bases left in between. From germline, CDR1 is SGHVS and CDR2 FQNEAQ.

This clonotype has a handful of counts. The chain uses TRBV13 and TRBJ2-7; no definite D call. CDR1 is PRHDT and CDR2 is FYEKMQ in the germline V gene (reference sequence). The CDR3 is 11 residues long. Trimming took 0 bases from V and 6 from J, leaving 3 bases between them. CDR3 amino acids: CASSLGSEQYV. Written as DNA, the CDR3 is TGTGCCAGCAGCTTAGGTTCCGAGCAGTACGTC.

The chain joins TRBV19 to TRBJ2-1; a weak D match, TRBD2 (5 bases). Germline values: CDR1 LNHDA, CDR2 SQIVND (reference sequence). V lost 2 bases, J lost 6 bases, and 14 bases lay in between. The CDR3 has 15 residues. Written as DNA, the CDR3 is TGTGCCAGTAGTATAATCCCGACTACCGGCAATGAGCAGTTCTTC. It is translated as CASSIIPTTGNEQFF.

The CDR3 region is CASSGGPTTGELFF. CDR3 coding DNA: TGCGCCAGCAGCGGGGGTCCCACCACCGGGGAGCTGTTTTTT. This sequence joins TRBV4-1 and TRBJ2-2, with D possibly being TRBD1 or TRBD2 (5 bases each). CDR1 is MGHRA and CDR2 is YSYEKL in the germline V gene. V was trimmed by 5 bases and J by 4 bases, leaving 11 bases between them. The CDR3 consists of 14 residues.

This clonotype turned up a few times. CDR3 protein: CASSLAVAGGADTQYF. CDR3 bases: TGTGCCAGCAGCCTAGCAGTAGCGGGGGGGGCAGATACGCAGTATTTT. The chain employs TRBV11-2 and TRBJ2-3; 11 positions match TRBD2. CDR1 and CDR2 (germline): SGHAT, FQNNGV. After removal of 5 bases from V and 4 bases from J, the junction contained 8 bases not matched to a gene. The CDR3 length is 16 residues.

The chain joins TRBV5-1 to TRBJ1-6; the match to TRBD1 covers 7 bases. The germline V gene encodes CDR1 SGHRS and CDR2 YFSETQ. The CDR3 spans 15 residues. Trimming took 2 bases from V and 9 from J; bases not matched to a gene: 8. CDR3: CASSFWDSNSSPLHF. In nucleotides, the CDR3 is TGCGCCAGCAGCTTCTGGGACAGTAACTCTTCACCCCTCCACTTT.

CDR3 coding DNA: TGTGCCAGCAGAGGGACAGGGAAGGGCCCCGGGGAGCTGTTTTTT. Translated: CASRGTGKGPGELFF. The rearrangement joins TRBV9 to TRBJ2-2; 9 nucleotides match TRBD1. CDR3 size: 15 residues. V shed 5 bases and J 6 bases; nucleotides not matched to a gene: 8. Germline-derived CDR1 and CDR2 are SGDLS and YYNGEE.

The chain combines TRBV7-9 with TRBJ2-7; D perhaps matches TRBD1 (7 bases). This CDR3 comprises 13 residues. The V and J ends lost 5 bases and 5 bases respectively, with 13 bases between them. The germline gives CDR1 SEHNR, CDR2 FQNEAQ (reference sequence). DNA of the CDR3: TGTGCCAGCAGCCCGACAGGGAGGCACGAGCAGTACTTC. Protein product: CASSPTGRHEQYF.

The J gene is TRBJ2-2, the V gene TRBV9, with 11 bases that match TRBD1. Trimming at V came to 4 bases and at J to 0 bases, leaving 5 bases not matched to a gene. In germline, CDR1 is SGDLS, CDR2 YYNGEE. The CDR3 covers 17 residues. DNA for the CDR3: TGTGCCAGCAGCCTTCCGGGACAGGGGGCGAACACCGGGGAGCTGTTTTTT. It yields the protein CASSLPGQGANTGELFF.